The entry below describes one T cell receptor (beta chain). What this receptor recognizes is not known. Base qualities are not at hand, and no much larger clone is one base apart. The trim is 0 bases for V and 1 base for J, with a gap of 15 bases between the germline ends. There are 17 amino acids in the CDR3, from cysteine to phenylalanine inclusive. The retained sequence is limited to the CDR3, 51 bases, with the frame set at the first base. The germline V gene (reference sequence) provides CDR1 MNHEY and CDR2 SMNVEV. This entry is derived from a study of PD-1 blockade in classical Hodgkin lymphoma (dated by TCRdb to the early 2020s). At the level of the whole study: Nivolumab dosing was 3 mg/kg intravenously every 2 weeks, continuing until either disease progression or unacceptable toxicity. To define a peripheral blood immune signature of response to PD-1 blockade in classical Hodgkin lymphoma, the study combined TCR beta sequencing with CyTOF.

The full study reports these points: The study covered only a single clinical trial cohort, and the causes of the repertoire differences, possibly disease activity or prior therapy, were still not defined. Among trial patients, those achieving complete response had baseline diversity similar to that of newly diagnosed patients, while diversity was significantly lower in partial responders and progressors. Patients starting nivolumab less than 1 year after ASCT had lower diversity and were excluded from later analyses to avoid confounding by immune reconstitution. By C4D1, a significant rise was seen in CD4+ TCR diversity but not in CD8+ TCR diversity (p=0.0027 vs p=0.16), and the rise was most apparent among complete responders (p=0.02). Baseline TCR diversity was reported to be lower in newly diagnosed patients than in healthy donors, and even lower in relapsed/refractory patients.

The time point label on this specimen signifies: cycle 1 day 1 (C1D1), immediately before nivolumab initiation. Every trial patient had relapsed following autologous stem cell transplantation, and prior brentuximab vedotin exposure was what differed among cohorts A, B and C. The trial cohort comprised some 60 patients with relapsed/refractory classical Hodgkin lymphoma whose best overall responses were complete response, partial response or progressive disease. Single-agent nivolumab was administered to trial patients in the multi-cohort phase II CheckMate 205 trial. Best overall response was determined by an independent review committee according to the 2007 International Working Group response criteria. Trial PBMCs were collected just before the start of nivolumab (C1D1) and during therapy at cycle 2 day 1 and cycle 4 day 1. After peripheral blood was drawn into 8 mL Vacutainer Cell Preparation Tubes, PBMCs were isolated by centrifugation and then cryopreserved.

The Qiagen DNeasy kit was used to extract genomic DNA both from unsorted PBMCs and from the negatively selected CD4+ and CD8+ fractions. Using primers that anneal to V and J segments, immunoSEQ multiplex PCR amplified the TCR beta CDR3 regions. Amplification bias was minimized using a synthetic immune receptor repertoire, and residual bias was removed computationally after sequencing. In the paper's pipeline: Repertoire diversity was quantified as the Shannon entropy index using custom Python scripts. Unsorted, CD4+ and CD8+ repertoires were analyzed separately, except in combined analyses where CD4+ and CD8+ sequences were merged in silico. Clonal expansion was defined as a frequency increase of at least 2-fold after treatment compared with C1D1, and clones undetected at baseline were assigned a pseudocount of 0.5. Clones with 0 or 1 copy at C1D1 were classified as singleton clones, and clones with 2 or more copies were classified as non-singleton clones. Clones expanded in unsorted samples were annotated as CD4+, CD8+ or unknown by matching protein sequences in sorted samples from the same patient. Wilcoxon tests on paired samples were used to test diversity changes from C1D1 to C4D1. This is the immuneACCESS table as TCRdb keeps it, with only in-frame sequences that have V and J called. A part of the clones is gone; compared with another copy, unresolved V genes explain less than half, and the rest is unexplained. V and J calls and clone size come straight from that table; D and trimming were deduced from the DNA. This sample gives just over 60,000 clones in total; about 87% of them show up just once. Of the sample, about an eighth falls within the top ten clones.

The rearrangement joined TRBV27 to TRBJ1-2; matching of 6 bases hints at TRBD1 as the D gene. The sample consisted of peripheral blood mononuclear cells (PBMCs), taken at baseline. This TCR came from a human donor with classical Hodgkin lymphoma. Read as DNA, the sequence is TGTGCCAGCAGTTTATCGCTTGCTCAGGGGATTAACTATGGCTACACCTTC. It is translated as CASSLSLAQGINYGYTF.